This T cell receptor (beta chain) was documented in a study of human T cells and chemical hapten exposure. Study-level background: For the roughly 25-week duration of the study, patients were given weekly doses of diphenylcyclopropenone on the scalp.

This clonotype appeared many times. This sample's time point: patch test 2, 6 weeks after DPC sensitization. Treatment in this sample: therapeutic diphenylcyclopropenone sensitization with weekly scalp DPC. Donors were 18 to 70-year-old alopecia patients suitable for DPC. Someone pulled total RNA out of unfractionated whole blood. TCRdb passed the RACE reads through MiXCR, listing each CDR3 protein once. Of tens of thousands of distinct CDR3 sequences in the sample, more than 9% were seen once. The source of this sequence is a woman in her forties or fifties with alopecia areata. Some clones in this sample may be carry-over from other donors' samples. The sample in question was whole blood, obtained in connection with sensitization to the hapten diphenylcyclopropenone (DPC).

CDR3 protein: CASSLGFSGNTIYF. The CDR3 DNA reads as TGTGCCAGCAGCTTGGGGTTCTCTGGAAACACCATATATTTT. V is TRBV5-6 and J is TRBJ1-3; no definite D call. Trimming removed 0 bases at V and 0 bases at J, with 4 bases between. The CDR3 sequence is 14 residues long. From germline, CDR1 is SGHDT and CDR2 YYEEEE.